These T cell receptor beta chains were read from a single sample in a study of vaccination and CD4 T cells after COVID-19. TCRdb re-analysed the PCR reads in MiXCR, keeping a single row per CDR3 protein. The sample has about 11,000 distinct CDR3 sequences; more than 65% are singletons. The antigens of these receptors remain unknown. Sequenced material: CD4+ T cells from blood, cultured in vitro. The receptors stem from a human donor who had recovered from COVID-19. Each CDR3 is given with its conserved first and last residue. A D gene is named only where the DNA matches it firmly. The size of a clone is reported for some rows only, either as once, few or many, or as a class for expanded clones.

v_call	cdr3_length	j_call	d_call	clone_size	cdr3_nt	cdr3_aa
TRBV28	15	TRBJ1-2	NA	medium-sized	TGTGCCAGCAGTATTGGGACGGCCAACTTTTATGGCTACACCTTC	CASSIGTANFYGYTF
TRBV6-5	16	TRBJ2-7	NA	NA	TGTGCCAGCAGTTACTCGAAAGGGCCCCAGGGAAGCGAGCAGTACTTC	CASSYSKGPQGSEQYF
TRBV28	14	TRBJ2-3	TRBD2	NA	TGTGCCAGCAGTGAGGGAGGGCCTCGGGATACGCAGTATTTT	CASSEGGPRDTQYF
TRBV28	15	TRBJ2-5	NA	once	TGTGCCACCGACCGGGGACTTCGGGACAATGTGGCCCAGTACTTC	CATDRGLRDNVAQYF
TRBV7-2	14	TRBJ2-1	TRBD2	NA	TGTGCCAGCAGCTTAGCCGCTAGCGGGAATAGTGAGTTCTTC	CASSLAASGNSEFF
TRBV6-1	16	TRBJ1-2	TRBD1	NA	TGTGCCAGCAGTGAGAGGTACAGGGGGTCTGACTATGGCTACACCTTC	CASSERYRGSDYGYTF
TRBV27	14	TRBJ1-6	NA	few	TGTGCCAGCAGTTGGTACAGGGATAATTCACCCCTCCACTTT	CASSWYRDNSPLHF
TRBV6-5	14	TRBJ1-6	NA	NA	TGTGCCAGCAGTTACGGAGGAGGGAGTTCACCCCTCCACTTT	CASSYGGGSSPLHF
TRBV6-1	15	TRBJ2-3	TRBD1	NA	TGTGCCAGCAGAGGGACAGGGGCCGGCAAGGATACGCAGTATTTT	CASRGTGAGKDTQYF
TRBV6-1	16	TRBJ1-1	NA	NA	TGTGCCAGCAGCCGCCCCATCGGGGCACAGAACACTGAAGCTTTCTTT	CASSRPIGAQNTEAFF
TRBV27	15	TRBJ2-7	TRBD2	NA	TGTGCCAGCAGTTTATCTCTACGGGGGGCCTACGAGCAGTACTTC	CASSLSLRGAYEQYF
TRBV20-1	15	TRBJ1-2	TRBD1	NA	TGCAGTGCTAGAGACTCCGGGACAGGCGTCTATGGCTACACCTTC	CSARDSGTGVYGYTF
TRBV15	13	TRBJ2-1	NA	NA	TGTGCCACCAGCCTACGACTCGATTTTGAGCAGTTCTTC	CATSLRLDFEQFF
TRBV7-2	14	TRBJ2-3	NA	NA	TGTGCCAGCAGCTTAGGCTTCACCGGGGATACGCAGTATTTT	CASSLGFTGDTQYF
TRBV19	12	TRBJ1-5	NA	NA	TGTGCCGGAGGGGTTGGTGAGCAGCCCCAGCATTTT	CAGGVGEQPQHF
TRBV7-9	13	TRBJ1-3	NA	NA	TGTGCCAGCAGCTTATTCTCTGGAAACACCATATATTTT	CASSLFSGNTIYF
TRBV27	11	TRBJ2-7	NA	NA	TGTGCCAGCAGACAGGAGTACGAGCAGTACTTC	CASRQEYEQYF
TRBV28	13	TRBJ1-5	NA	NA	TGTGCCAGCAGGGACGGTAGCAATCAGCCCCAGCATTTT	CASRDGSNQPQHF
TRBV7-8	16	TRBJ2-1	TRBD2	NA	TGTGCCAGCAGCTCGGGGACTAGCGGGACCTACAATGAGCAGTTCTTC	CASSSGTSGTYNEQFF
TRBV24-1	18	TRBJ2-5	TRBD1	NA	TGTGCCACCAGTGATCGTGGACAGGCCAGGGGTGGCCAAGAGACCCAGTACTTC	CATSDRGQARGGQETQYF
TRBV7-9	10	TRBJ2-3	NA	NA	TGTGCCAGCATAGCAGATACGCAGTATTTT	CASIADTQYF
TRBV6-1	15	TRBJ2-1	TRBD2	few	TGTGCCAGCAGGTTCCTAGCGGGAGGGTACAATGAGCAGTTCTTC	CASRFLAGGYNEQFF
TRBV7-2	13	TRBJ1-6	NA	few	TGTGCCAGCAGGACGGCCTATAATTCACCCCTCCACTTT	CASRTAYNSPLHF
TRBV21-1	12	TRBJ2-5	NA	NA	TGTGCCAGCGGCCGACCCGCCGGGACCCAGTACTTC	CASGRPAGTQYF
TRBV7-9	18	TRBJ2-3	TRBD2	NA	TGTGCCAGCAGCTTAGTTGGACTAGAAGAGGCTAGCACAGATACGCAGTATTTT	CASSLVGLEEASTDTQYF
TRBV24-1	12	TRBJ2-3	NA	NA	TGTGCCGCCTCGCGACGGGGAGATACGCAGTATTTT	CAASRRGDTQYF